This note documents a single T cell receptor beta chain sequence. Its antigen has not been determined. No per-base quality is available; no much larger clone lies one base away. The treatment or condition label corresponds to: live attenuated yellow fever vaccine strain. At every blood-draw timepoint, two biological replicates of bulk PBMCs were collected. PBMCs were isolated from peripheral blood using a standard Ficoll-Paque protocol. RNA was extracted with TriZol from bulk PBMCs, CD4 and CD8 fractions, and dextramer-positive and dextramer-negative fractions. TCR cDNA was made using 5'RACE template switching, a step that added a universal primer site and unique molecular identifiers. Priming for cDNA synthesis came from both the TCR alpha and TCR beta constant segments. Libraries were amplified in two PCR steps, with sample barcodes and sequencing adapters added in the second step. Libraries were sequenced on Illumina HiSeq 2500 (2x100 bp) or NovaSeq (2x150 bp). The study's own analysis went as follows. MIGEC handled demultiplexing of reads and collapsing into UMI consensus sequences, while MiXCR performed V(D)J alignment. Vaccine-responding clonotypes were defined with edgeR using replicate PBMC samples, requiring FDR below 0.01 and a log2 fold change above 5 up to day 15. Bulk clonotypes were assigned CD4 or CD8 identity according to which sequenced CD4 or CD8 repertoire held them at higher abundance. TCRdb cleaned the public reads at Q25 with fastp, built clones with MiXCR and kept in-frame beta chains. Each CDR3 protein gets just one entry, which takes the most common genes and DNA from the rows behind it. The V and J calls were not made by the authors but by TCRdb's processing. Recorded for this sample are some 400,000 distinct CDR3 sequences; over 5% of them occurred a single time. The ten largest clones capture 14% to 15% of the sample.

The sample originates from a study of T cells after yellow fever vaccination (dated by TCRdb to the late 2010s). Regarding the study in general: The SMART-Seq v4 Ultra Low Input RNA kit was used to prepare libraries from fractions with low cell numbers. Two healthy male donors made up the cohort, one aged 18 to 30 years and the other aged 30 to 39 years. Blood was collected at multiple timepoints before and after primary and secondary immunization, and bulk PBMC replicates and cell subsets were isolated. To follow T-cell clones before and after primary and booster YFV17D yellow fever vaccination, bulk TCR alpha and beta repertoires were sequenced over time.

Results the study describes overall, beyond this receptor: Computational filtering was needed because FACS-sorted repertoires could contain abundant contaminating clonotypes from the bulk population. Most clones expanded after primary vaccination (96% of CD4 and roughly 91% of CD8) were re-detected after the booster, suggesting that broad memory maintenance occurred. A small fraction of clonotypes appeared in both the CD4 and CD8 compartments, likely as a result of convergent recombination. The secondary T-cell response was weaker than the primary response but faster, peaking on day 5 instead of day 15. Because only a couple of donors were included in the study, the extent to which the findings can be generalized is limited.

This receptor was taken from a man under 40 who received the YFV17D yellow fever vaccine. The source material was PBMCs, sampled 5 days after the yellow fever booster vaccination.

The DNA sequence is given as TGCAGTGGGGGGGGTGGTCCAAAATCCTACAATGAGCAGTTCTTC. It translates to CSGGGGPKSYNEQFF. The chain uses TRBV29-1 and TRBJ2-1; 7 central nucleotides agree with TRBD2. CDR1 and CDR2 are drawn from the germline V gene: SQVTM, ANQGSEA. The cysteine opens and the phenylalanine closes a CDR3 of 15 amino acids. Of the read, only the CDR3 DNA is kept; its 45 bases are in frame from base 1.